This TCR beta chain originates from a study of blood T cell repertoires in COVID-19. A word on this clone: In the same sample, other DNA sequences code for this CDR3.

V was cut by 0 bases and J by 4 bases, with 7 bases left in between. Per the germline V gene, CDR1 is MNHEY and CDR2 is SVGEGT. The CDR3 consists of 14 residues. The data were produced by immunoSEQ multiplex PCR, yet TCRdb's version contains in-frame clones alone and is incomplete. The table records 540,000 or so clones, 85% to 90% of them present only once. This sequence originates from a woman aged 45-60 years with COVID-19, enrolled during active disease. The chain combines TRBV6-2 or TRBV6-3 with TRBJ1-5; perhaps TRBD1 as D (5 bases). Input material: peripheral blood. The CDR3 sequence: CASSYSGGNQPQHF. As DNA, the CDR3 is TGTGCCAGCAGTTACTCCGGGGGGAATCAGCCCCAGCATTTT.